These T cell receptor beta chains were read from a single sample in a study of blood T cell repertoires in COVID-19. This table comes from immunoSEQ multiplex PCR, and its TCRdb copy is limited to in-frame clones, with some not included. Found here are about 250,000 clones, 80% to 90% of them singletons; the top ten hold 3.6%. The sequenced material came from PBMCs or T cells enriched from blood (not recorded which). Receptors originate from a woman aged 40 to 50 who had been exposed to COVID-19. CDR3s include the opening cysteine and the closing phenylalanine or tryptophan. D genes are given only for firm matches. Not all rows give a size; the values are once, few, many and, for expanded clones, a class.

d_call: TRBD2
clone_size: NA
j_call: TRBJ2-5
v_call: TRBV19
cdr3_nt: TGTGCCAGTAGTGTCGGACTAGCGGGAGAGACCCAGTACTTC
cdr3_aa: CASSVGLAGETQYF

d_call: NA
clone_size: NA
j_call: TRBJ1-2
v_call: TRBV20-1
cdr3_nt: TGCAGTGCTAGTACTCGAACTAACTATGGCTACACCTTC
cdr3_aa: CSASTRTNYGYTF

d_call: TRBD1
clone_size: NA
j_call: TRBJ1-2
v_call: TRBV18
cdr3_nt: TGTGCCAGCTCACTGGACGGGACAGGCACAGCTAACTATGGCTACACCTTC
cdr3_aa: CASSLDGTGTANYGYTF

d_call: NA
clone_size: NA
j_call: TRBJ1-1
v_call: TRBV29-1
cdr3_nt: TGCAGCGTTGCAGTGCGGACTGAAGCTTTCTTT
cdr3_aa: CSVAVRTEAFF

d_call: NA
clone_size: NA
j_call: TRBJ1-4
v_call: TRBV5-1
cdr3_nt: TGCGCCAGCAGCTTGCAGGGCCCTCCTGAAAAACTGTTTTTT
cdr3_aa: CASSLQGPPEKLFF

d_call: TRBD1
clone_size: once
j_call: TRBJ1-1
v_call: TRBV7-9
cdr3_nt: TGTGCCAGCAGCTCACCGGGACAGGGGAGAACTGAAGCTTTCTTT
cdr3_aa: CASSSPGQGRTEAFF

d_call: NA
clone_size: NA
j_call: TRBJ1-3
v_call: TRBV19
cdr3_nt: TGTGCCAGTAGTCCTGTCCATCCAGGCTCTGGAAACACCATATATTTT
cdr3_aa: CASSPVHPGSGNTIYF

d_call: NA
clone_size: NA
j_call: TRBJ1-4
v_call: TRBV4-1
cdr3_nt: TGCGCCAGCAGCCACCGAGGGGGTGCGACTAATGAAAAACTGTTTTTT
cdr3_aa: CASSHRGGATNEKLFF

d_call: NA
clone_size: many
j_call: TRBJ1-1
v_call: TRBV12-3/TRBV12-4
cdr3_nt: TGTGCCAGCAGTTTCGTGAACACTGAAGCTTTCTTT
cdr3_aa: CASSFVNTEAFF

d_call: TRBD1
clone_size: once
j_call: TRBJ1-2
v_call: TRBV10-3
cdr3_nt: TGTGCCATCATGTTGGGACAGCCCTCCGGAGGCTACACCTTC
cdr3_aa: CAIMLGQPSGGYTF

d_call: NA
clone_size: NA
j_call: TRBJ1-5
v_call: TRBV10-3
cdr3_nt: TGTGCCATCAGTGGCGGGGGCGGGAACCAGCCCCAGCATTTT
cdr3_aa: CAISGGGGNQPQHF

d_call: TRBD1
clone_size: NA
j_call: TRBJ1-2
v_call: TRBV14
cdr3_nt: TGTGCCAGCAGCCAAGATCTGGCAGGGGGTGGCTACACCTTC
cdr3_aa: CASSQDLAGGGYTF

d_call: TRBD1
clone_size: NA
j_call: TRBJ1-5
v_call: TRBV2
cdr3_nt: TGTGCCGGTGGACAGGGATCGGATCAGCCCCAGCATTTT
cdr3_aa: CAGGQGSDQPQHF

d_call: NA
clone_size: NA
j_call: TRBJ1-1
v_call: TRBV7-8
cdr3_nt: TGTGCCAGCAGCTTAGTGTCATACGGGAGGGACACTGAAGCTTTCTTT
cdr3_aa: CASSLVSYGRDTEAFF

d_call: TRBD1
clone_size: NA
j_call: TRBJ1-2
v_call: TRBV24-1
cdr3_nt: TGTGCCACCAGTGACACCGGGACAGGGGGCAGAGGCTACACCTTC
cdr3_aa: CATSDTGTGGRGYTF

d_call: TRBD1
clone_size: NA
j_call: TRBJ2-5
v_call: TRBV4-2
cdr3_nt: TGTGCCAGCAGCCAAAGAACCCCAGGGGGCACGCAGACCCAGTACTTC
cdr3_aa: CASSQRTPGGTQTQYF

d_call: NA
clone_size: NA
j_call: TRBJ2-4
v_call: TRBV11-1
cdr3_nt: TGTGCCAGCAGCTTAACAGATTCGGCCTTGGTCTTC
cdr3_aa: CASSLTDSALVF

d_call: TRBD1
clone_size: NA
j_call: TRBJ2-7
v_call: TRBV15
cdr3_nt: TGTGCCACCAGCAGTCCGGGACAGGTGGGTGAGCAGTACTTC
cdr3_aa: CATSSPGQVGEQYF